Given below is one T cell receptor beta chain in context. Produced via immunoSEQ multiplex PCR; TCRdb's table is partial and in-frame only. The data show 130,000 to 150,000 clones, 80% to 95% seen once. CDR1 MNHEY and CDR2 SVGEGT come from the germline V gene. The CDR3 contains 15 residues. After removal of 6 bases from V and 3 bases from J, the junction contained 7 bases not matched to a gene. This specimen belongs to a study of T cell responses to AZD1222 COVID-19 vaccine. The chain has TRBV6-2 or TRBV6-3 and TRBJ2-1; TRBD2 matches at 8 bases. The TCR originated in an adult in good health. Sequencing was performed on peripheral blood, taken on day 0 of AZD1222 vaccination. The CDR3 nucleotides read TGTGCCAGCAGCTTTAGCGGGATTGTCTACAATGAGCAGTTCTTC. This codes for CASSFSGIVYNEQFF.